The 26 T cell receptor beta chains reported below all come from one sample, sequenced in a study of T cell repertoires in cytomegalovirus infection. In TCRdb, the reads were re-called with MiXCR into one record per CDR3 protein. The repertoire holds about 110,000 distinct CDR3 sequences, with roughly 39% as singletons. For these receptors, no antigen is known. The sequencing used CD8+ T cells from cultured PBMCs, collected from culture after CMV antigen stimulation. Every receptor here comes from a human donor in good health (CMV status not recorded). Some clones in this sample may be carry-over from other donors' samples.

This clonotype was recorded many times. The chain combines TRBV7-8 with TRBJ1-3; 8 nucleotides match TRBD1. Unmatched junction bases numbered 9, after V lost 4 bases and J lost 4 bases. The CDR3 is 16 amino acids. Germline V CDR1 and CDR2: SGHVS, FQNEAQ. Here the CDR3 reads CASSYRTGWSGNTIYF. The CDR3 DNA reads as TGTGCCAGCAGCTACAGGACAGGGTGGTCCGGAAACACCATATATTTT.

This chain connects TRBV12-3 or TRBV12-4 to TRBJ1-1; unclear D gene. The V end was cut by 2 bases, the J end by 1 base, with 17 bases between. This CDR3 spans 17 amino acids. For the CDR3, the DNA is TGTGCCAGCAGTTTAAGTGTTGGGTCTCACCCGAACACTGAAGCTTTCTTT. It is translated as CASSLSVGSHPNTEAFF.

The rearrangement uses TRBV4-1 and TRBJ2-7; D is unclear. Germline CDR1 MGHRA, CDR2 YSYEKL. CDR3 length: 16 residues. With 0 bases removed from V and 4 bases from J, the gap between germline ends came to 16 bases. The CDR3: CASSQDSRQGEYEQYF. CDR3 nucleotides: TGCGCCAGCAGCCAAGATAGTCGCCAAGGCGAATACGAGCAGTACTTC.

The CDR3 sequence: CASSSTGWGTEAFF. In nucleotides, the CDR3 is TGTGCCAGCAGCTCTACAGGGTGGGGCACTGAAGCTTTCTTT. The V gene is TRBV7-3, the J gene TRBJ1-1; a possible D gene is TRBD1 (6 bases). Per germline, CDR1 SGHTA and CDR2 FQGTGA. The CDR3 sequence is 14 residues long. The germline V and J ends were trimmed by 4 bases and 4 bases, with 13 bases remaining between them.

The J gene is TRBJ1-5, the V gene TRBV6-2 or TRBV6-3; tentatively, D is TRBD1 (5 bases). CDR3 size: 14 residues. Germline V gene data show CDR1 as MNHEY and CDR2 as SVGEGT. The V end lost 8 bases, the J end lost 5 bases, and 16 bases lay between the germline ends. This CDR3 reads CASGGVMYDQPQHF. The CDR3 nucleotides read TGTGCCAGCGGAGGGGTGATGTACGATCAGCCCCAGCATTTT.

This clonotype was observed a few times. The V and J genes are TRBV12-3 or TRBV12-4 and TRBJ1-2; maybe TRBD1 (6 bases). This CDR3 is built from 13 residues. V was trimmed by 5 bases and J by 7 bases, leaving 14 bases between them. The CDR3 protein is CASSGTRSSGYTF. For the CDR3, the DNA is TGTGCCAGCAGTGGGACAAGATCCTCTGGCTACACCTTC.

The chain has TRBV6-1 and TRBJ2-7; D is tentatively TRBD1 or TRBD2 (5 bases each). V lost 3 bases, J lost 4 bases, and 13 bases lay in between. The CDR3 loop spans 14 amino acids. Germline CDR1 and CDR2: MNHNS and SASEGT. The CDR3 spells CASSEEAWGYEQYF. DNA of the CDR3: TGTGCCAGCAGTGAGGAAGCGTGGGGGTACGAGCAGTACTTC.

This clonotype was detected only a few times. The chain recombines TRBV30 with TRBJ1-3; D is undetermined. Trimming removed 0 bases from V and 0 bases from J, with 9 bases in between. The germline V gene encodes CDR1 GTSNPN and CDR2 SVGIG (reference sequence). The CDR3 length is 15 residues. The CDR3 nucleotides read TGTGCCTGGAGTGTAGGCAGTATCTCTGGAAACACCATATATTTT. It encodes CAWSVGSISGNTIYF.

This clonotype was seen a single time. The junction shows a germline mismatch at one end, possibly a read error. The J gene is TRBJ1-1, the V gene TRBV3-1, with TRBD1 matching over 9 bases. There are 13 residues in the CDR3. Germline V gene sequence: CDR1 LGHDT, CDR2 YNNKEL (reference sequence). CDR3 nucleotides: TGTACCAGCAGCGAGGGACAGGGTCTTGGAGCTTTCTTT. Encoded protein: CTSSEGQGLGAFF.

CDR3 DNA: TGTGCCAGCGGACCCCACAGGGAAGGTAGCACAGATACGCAGTATTTT. Protein: CASGPHREGSTDTQYF. The chain uses TRBV6-6 and TRBJ2-3; weak D call: TRBD1 (6 bases). The CDR3 covers 16 residues. The germline gives CDR1 MNHNY, CDR2 SVGAGI (reference sequence). The V end lost 8 bases, the J end lost 0 bases, and 18 bases lay between the germline ends.

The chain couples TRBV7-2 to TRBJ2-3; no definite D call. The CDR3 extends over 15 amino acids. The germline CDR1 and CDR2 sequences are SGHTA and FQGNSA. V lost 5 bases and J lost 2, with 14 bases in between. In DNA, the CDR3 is TGTGCCAGCAGCCCCCGACACGGCCCCACAGATACGCAGTATTTT. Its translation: CASSPRHGPTDTQYF.

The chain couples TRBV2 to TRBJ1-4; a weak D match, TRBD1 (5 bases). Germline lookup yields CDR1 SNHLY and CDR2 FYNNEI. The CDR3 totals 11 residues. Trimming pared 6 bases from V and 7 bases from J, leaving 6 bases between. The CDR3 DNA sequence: TGTGCCAGCAGGGGGCCTGAAAAACTGTTTTTT. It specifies CASRGPEKLFF.

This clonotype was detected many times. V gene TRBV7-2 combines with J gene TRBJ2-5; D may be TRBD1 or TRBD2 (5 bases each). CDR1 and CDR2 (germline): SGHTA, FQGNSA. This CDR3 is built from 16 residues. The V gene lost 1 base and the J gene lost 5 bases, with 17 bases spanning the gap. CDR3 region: CASSLGVAGEGETQYF. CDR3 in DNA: TGTGCCAGCAGCTTAGGGGTAGCAGGAGAGGGGGAGACCCAGTACTTC.

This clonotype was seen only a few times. Written as DNA, the CDR3 is TGTGCCAGCAGTTTATGGGGACAGGGATCCGTAGGAGAGCAGTACTTC. Amino acids: CASSLWGQGSVGEQYF. The chain combines TRBV12-3 or TRBV12-4 with TRBJ2-7; 9 bases agree with TRBD1. The CDR3 spans 16 residues. Germline trimming cut 2 bases from V and 7 bases from J; bases unmatched to any gene: 12.

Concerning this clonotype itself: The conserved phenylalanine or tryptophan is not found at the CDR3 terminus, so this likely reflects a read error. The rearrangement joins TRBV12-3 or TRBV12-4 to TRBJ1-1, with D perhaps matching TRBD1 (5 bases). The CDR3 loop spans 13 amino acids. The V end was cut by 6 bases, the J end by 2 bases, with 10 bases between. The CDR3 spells CASRVTGNTEAFL. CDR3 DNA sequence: TGTGCCAGCAGGGTAACAGGAAACACTGAAGCTTTCTTA.

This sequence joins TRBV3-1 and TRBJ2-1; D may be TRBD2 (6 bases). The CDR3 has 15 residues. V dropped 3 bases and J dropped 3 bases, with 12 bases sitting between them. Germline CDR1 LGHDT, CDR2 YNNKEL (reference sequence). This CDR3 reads CASSHRPGDYNEQFF. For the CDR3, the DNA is TGTGCCAGCAGCCATCGTCCGGGGGACTACAATGAGCAGTTCTTC.

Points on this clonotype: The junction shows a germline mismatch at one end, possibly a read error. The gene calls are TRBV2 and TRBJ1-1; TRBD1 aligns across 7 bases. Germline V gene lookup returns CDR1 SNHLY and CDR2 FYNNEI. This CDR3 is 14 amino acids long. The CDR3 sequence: CPSTATGMNTEAFF. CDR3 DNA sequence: TGTCCCAGCACCGCGACAGGGATGAACACTGAAGCTTTCTTT.

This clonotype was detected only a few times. The CDR3 sequence is CSAREWGKRDEQYF. The CDR3 DNA sequence: TGCAGTGCTAGAGAGTGGGGGAAGAGGGACGAGCAGTACTTC. J is TRBJ2-7 and V is TRBV20-1; D might be TRBD1 or TRBD2, each matching 5 bases. The V gene's germline CDR1 is DFQATT and CDR2 SNEGSKA (reference sequence). The CDR3 is 14 amino acids. V lost 0 bases to trimming and J lost 5 bases, with 14 bases between them.

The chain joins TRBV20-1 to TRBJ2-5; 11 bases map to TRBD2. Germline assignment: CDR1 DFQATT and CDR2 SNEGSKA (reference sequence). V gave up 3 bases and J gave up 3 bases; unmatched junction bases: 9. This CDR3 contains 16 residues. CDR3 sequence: CSASPRLAGIKETQYF. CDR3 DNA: TGCAGTGCTAGTCCTCGACTAGCGGGGATAAAAGAGACCCAGTACTTC.

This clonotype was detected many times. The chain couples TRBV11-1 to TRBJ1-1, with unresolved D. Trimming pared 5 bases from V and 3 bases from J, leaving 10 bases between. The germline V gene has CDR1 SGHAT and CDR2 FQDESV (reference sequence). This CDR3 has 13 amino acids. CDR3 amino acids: CASSRGPYTEAFF. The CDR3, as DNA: TGTGCCAGCAGCCGCGGGCCCTACACTGAAGCTTTCTTT.

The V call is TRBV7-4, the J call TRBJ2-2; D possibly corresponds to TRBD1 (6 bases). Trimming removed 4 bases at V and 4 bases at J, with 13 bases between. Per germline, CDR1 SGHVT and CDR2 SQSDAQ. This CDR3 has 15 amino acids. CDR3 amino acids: CASSSNNRVTGELFF. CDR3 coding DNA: TGTGCCAGCAGCTCCAACAACAGGGTCACCGGGGAGCTGTTTTTT.

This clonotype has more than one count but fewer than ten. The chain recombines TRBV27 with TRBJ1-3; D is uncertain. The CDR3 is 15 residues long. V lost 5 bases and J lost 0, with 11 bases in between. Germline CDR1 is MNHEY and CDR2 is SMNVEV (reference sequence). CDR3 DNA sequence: TGTGCCAGCAGTCCTACGGCCGGCTCTGGAAACACCATATATTTT. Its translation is CASSPTAGSGNTIYF.

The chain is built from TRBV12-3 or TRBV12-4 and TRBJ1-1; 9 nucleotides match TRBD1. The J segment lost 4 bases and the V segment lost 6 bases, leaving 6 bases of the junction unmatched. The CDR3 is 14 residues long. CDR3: CASRLTGGFTEAFF. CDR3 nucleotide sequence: TGTGCCAGCAGATTGACAGGGGGTTTCACTGAAGCTTTCTTT.

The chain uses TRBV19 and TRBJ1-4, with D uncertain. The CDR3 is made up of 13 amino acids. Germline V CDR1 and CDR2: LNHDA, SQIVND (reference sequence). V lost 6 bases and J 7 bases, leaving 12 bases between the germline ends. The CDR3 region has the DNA TGTGCCAGTAGAGTACCTTCTGGTGAAAAACTGTTTTTT. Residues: CASRVPSGEKLFF.

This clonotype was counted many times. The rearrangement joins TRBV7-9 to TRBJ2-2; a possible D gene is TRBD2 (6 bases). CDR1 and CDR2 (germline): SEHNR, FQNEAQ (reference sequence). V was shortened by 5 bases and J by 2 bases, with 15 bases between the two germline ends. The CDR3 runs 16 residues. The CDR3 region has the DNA TGTGCCAGCAGCCACCTTGCGGGGAGAAACACCGGGGAGCTGTTTTTT. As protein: CASSHLAGRNTGELFF.

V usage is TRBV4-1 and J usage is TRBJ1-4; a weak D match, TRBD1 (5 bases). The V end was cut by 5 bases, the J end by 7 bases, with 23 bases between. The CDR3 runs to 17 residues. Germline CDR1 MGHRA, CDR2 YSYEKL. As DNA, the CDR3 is TGCGCCAGCAGCAGCTTATCCCGGGGACCGCCGGGTGAAAAACTGTTTTTT. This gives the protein CASSSLSRGPPGEKLFF.